Below are 13 T cell receptor beta chains sequenced from a single sample in a study of Graves' ophthalmopathy and Graves' hyperthyroidism (dated by TCRdb to between 2018 and 2020). The sequencing machine was an Illumina HiSeq 2000. For repertoire sequencing, TCR beta CDR3 regions were amplified from RNA transcripts. A first-round RT-PCR used HTBI primers with the Qiagen OneStep RT-PCR kit, followed by a second-round multiplex PCR, size selection and purification. The public reads were quality trimmed at Q25 with fastp and then assembled into clones with MiXCR by TCRdb, keeping productive beta chains. Rows with a matching CDR3 protein are joined into one entry that keeps the most common DNA and genes. Recorded for this sample are hundreds of thousands of distinct CDR3 sequences; about 20% of them occurred a single time. Jointly, the top ten make up approximately 7.7% of the sample. The sequenced sample consisted of peripheral blood. Receptor source: a woman younger than 35 with stable Graves' hyperthyroidism. Some clones in this sample may be carry-over from other donors' samples. Donor details come from another sample of the same person, matched by shared clones.

This clonotype was counted many times. The chain couples TRBV6-9 to TRBJ2-7, with D tentatively TRBD1 (6 bases). This CDR3 is 15 amino acids long. V was shortened by 8 bases and J by 4 bases, with 21 bases between the two germline ends. Germline-derived CDR1 and CDR2 are MNHGY and SVAAGI. This CDR3 is CASWPHRVAQYEQYF. CDR3 coding DNA: TGTGCCAGCTGGCCACACAGGGTAGCACAGTACGAGCAGTACTTC.

The sample holds many counts of this clonotype. This chain connects TRBV28 to TRBJ1-1; D unclear. V was clipped by 2 bases and J by 3 bases, with 13 bases between them. The CDR3 totals 15 residues. Germline V lookup: CDR1 MDHEN, CDR2 SYDVKM. CDR3 residues: CASSLVQHWDTEAFF. Here the CDR3 DNA reads TGTGCCAGCAGTTTAGTCCAACACTGGGACACTGAAGCTTTCTTT.

The table lists this clonotype with many counts. The gene calls are TRBV6-5 and TRBJ1-1; 8 nucleotides agree with TRBD1. The ends lost 6 bases at V and 2 bases at J; junction bases unmatched: 5. The CDR3 is 14 amino acids. Germline values: CDR1 MNHEY, CDR2 SVGAGI. The CDR3 protein is CASRPTGANTEAFF. In DNA, the CDR3 is TGTGCCAGCAGACCGACAGGGGCCAACACTGAAGCTTTCTTT.

At least ten counts were recorded for this clonotype. The rearrangement uses TRBV18 and TRBJ1-1, with D tentatively TRBD1 (5 bases). The CDR3 has 13 amino acids. The V end was cut by 6 bases, the J end by 1 base, with 9 bases between. Germline CDR1 is KGHSH and CDR2 is LQKENI. The CDR3 reads CASSDSENTEAFF. The CDR3 DNA sequence: TGTGCCAGCTCCGACAGCGAGAACACTGAAGCTTTCTTT.

This clonotype was detected ten times or more. V gene TRBV30 combines with J gene TRBJ1-2; 7 positions agree with TRBD1. The germline V gene encodes CDR1 GTSNPN and CDR2 SVGIG (reference sequence). Losses at the gene ends were 3 bases for V and 6 bases for J; bases not matched to a gene: 7. The CDR3 spans 13 residues. The DNA for the CDR3 is TGTGCCTGGAGCGCCACAGGGGATCATGGCTACACCTTC. Its translation is CAWSATGDHGYTF.

The chain couples TRBV13 to TRBJ2-7; TRBD2 matches at 8 bases. The germline V gene encodes CDR1 PRHDT and CDR2 FYEKMQ (reference sequence). Trimming removed 5 bases from V and 7 bases from J; junction bases left unmatched: 7. The CDR3 is 13 amino acids. The CDR3 sequence is CASSLLAVGEQYF. The CDR3 DNA follows: TGTGCCAGCAGCCTACTAGCGGTTGGGGAGCAGTACTTC.

This clonotype was counted at least ten times. The V and J genes are TRBV6-5 and TRBJ2-7, with D possibly being TRBD1 or TRBD2 (5 bases each). Germline V gene data show CDR1 as MNHEY and CDR2 as SVGAGI. The CDR3 has 18 amino acids. Deletions cut 1 base from V and 0 bases from J, with 19 bases between. CDR3 region: CASSYFTPRDGSSYEQYF. CDR3 in DNA: TGTGCCAGCAGTTACTTTACCCCTAGGGACGGCAGCTCCTACGAGCAGTACTTC.

This clonotype was seen ten or more times. The chain recombines TRBV7-8 with TRBJ2-7; 10 nucleotides match TRBD2. Germline V gives CDR1 SGHVS, CDR2 FQNEAQ. CDR3 length: 14 residues. V trimming: 0 bases; J trimming: 4 bases; junction bases outside the gene matches: 0. The CDR3, as DNA: TGTGCCAGCAGCTTAGCTAGCGGGAGGTACGAGCAGTACTTC. Protein product: CASSLASGRYEQYF.

This clonotype was picked up many times. The V gene is TRBV19, the J gene TRBJ1-6, with 7 bases that match TRBD1. J lost 6 bases, V lost 6 bases, and 8 bases had no gene match. Germline-derived CDR1 and CDR2 are LNHDA and SQIVND (reference sequence). There are 15 residues in the CDR3. The CDR3 sequence: CASRIGTELNSPLHF. Written as DNA, the CDR3 is TGTGCCAGTAGGATCGGGACAGAACTTAATTCACCCCTCCACTTT.

This clonotype showed up many times. V is TRBV20-1 and J is TRBJ1-1, with D maybe TRBD1 (6 bases). The germline V and J ends were trimmed by 6 bases and 3 bases, with 17 bases remaining between them. This CDR3 region has 14 residues. CDR1 DFQATT and CDR2 SNEGSKA come from the germline V gene (reference sequence). This CDR3 reads CSAPEGGWDTEAFF. As DNA, the CDR3 is TGCAGTGCGCCCGAAGGGGGGTGGGACACTGAAGCTTTCTTT.

On this clonotype itself: This may come from a read error, since a much larger clone is one base off. The rearrangement uses TRBV9 and TRBJ2-1, with 9 nucleotides matching TRBD2. The CDR3 is 15 residues long. In germline, CDR1 is SGDLS, CDR2 YYNGEE. The V segment lost 6 bases and the J segment 8 bases; nucleotides outside the gene matches: 12. CDR3: CASTMTSGDDDEQFF. CDR3 nucleotide sequence: TGTGCCAGCACCATGACTAGCGGAGATGACGATGAGCAGTTCTTC.

The rearrangement joins TRBV27 to TRBJ1-1, with a possible D match to TRBD1 (6 bases). Germline CDR1 and CDR2: MNHEY and SMNVEV (reference sequence). This CDR3 region has 14 residues. Trimming left V 6 bases short and J 0 bases short, with 11 bases between. CDR3 loop: CASRTTGVNTEAFF. The DNA for the CDR3 is TGTGCCAGCAGGACGACAGGAGTGAACACTGAAGCTTTCTTT.

This chain connects TRBV12-5 to TRBJ1-2; no clear D gene. Germline V CDR1 and CDR2: LGHNT, FRNRAP. The CDR3 consists of 13 residues. Trimming removed 7 bases from V and 1 base from J, with 10 bases in between. The CDR3 protein is CASASPFNYGYTF. CDR3 coding DNA: TGTGCTAGTGCCTCACCATTTAACTATGGCTACACCTTC.